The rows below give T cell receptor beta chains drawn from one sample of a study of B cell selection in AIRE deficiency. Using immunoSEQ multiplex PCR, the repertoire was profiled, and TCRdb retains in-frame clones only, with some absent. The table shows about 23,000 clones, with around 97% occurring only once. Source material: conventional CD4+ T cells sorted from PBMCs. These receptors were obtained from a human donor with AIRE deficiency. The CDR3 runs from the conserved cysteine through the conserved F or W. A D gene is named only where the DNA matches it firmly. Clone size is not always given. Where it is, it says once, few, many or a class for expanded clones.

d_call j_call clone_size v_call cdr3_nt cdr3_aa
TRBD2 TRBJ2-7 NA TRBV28 TGTGCCAGCACCAAACCGGGACTAGCGGCTTACGAGCAGTACTTC CASTKPGLAAYEQYF
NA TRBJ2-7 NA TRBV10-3 TGTGCCATCAGCGGGACGCCTGAAACCTACGAGCAGTACTTC CAISGTPETYEQYF
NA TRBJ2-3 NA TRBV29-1 TGCAGCGGCGGAGGTGCGGACGGCCTTACGCAGTATTTT CSGGGADGLTQYF
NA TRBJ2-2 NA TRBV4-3 TGCGCCAGCAGCGTTTTTTTCCACACCGGGGAGCTGTTTTTT CASSVFFHTGELFF
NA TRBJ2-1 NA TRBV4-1 TGCGCCCACAGTGCCCTATACAATGAGCAGTTCTTC CAHSALYNEQFF
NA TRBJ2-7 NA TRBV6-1 TGTGCCAGCAGTGGTTGGCGGGATAGCTCCTACGAGCAGTACTTC CASSGWRDSSYEQYF
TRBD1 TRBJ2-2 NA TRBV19 TGTGCCAGTAGTATTGGGACAGATAACACCGGGGAGCTGTTTTTT CASSIGTDNTGELFF
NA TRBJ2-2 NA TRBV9 TGTGCCAGCAGCGCAATGGGGAACACCGGGGAGCTGTTTTTT CASSAMGNTGELFF
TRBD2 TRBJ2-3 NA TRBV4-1 TGCGCCAGCAGCCATCGGACTAGCGGGAGCCGCGCGGGGGGCACAGATACGCAGTATTTT CASSHRTSGSRAGGTDTQYF
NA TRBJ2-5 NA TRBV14 TGTGCCAGCAGCCAAGGGGTAGGGCGCCAAGAGACCCAGTACTTC CASSQGVGRQETQYF
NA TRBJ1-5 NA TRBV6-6 TGTGCCAGCACCCGTAGCAATCAGCCCCAGCATTTT CASTRSNQPQHF
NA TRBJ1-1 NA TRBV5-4 TGTGCCAGCAGCTTTACAGGGTTCCCTGAAGCTTTCTTT CASSFTGFPEAFF
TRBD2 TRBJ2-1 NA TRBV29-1 TGCAGCGTTATCCCTAGCGGGAGCTTCTGGGGGAATGAGCAGTTCTTC CSVIPSGSFWGNEQFF
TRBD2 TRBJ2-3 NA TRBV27 TGTGCTAGCGCACGAACCCGGACTAGAAGCATCCCCACAGATACGCAGTATTTT CASARTRTRSIPTDTQYF
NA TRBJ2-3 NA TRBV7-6 TGTGCCAGCAGCTTAGGTTCGGGTATAGGCACAGATACGCAGTATTTT CASSLGSGIGTDTQYF
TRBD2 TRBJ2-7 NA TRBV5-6 TGTGCCAGCAGCTTAACGTTTCGGACTAGCTACGAGCAGTACTTC CASSLTFRTSYEQYF
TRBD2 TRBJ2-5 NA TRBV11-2 TGTGCCAGCAGCCAGAGAAGTGCGGGAGATCGGGAGACCCAGTACTTC CASSQRSAGDRETQYF
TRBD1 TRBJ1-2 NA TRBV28 TGTGCCAGCGCCCCCGGGACAGGGAACGGCTACACCTTC CASAPGTGNGYTF
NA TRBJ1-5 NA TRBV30 TGTGCCTGGAGTGTCGATCTCAATCAGCCCCAGCATTTT CAWSVDLNQPQHF
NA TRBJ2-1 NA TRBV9 TGTGCCAGCAGCGTCCACACTAGTCCCATCGACAATGAGCAGTTCTTC CASSVHTSPIDNEQFF
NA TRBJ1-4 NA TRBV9 TGTGCCAGCAGCGCAATGGGGGGTAACCCTGAAAAACTGTTTTTT CASSAMGGNPEKLFF
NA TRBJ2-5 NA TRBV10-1 TGCGCCAGCAGTGAGATGGGGAAGGAGACCCAGTACTTC CASSEMGKETQYF
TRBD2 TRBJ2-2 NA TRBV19 TGTGCCAGCAGTGAGGCGGGAGGGCCCAACACCGGGGAGCTGTTTTTT CASSEAGGPNTGELFF
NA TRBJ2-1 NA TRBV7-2 TGTGCCAGCAGGCTCTCCTACAATGAGCAGTTCTTC CASRLSYNEQFF
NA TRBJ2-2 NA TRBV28 TGTGCCAGCCGAACCGGGACGGGGATAATTGGGGAGCTGTTTTTT CASRTGTGIIGELFF
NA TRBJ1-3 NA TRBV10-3 TGTGCCATCAGTGGAGGGGGAGGTTCTGGAAACACCATATATTTT CAISGGGGSGNTIYF
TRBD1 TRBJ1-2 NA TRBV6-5 TGTGCCAGCAGTTACGGGACAGGGAACTATGGCTACACCTTC CASSYGTGNYGYTF
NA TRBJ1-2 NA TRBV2 TGTGCCAGCAGTGCCGCTTTGGGGAGATATGGCTACACCTTC CASSAALGRYGYTF
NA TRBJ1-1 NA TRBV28 TGTGCCAGCACCTTGCCGGGTAGCGGCACTGAAGCTTTCTTT CASTLPGSGTEAFF
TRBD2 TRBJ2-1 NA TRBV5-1 TGCGCCAGCAGCTTTCTAGCGGTCCAAGGCAATGAGCAGTTCTTC CASSFLAVQGNEQFF
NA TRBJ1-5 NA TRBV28 TGTGCCAGCAGGTTAGTCGATCAGCCCCAGCATTTT CASRLVDQPQHF
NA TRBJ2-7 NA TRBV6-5 TGTGCCAGCAGTTCCGGGACTTCGAGTACCCGCTACGAGCAGTACTTC CASSSGTSSTRYEQYF
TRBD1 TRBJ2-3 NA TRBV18 TGTGCCAGCTCACTACTTCAGGGGGCCACAGATACGCAGTATTTT CASSLLQGATDTQYF
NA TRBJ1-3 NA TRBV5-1 TGCGCCAGCAGCTTGGGGTTGGTGGTAGCTGGAAACACCATATATTTT CASSLGLVVAGNTIYF
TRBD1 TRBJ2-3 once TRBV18 TGTGCCAGCTCACTGAGGGACAGGGAAGATACGCAGTATTTT CASSLRDREDTQYF
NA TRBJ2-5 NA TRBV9 TGTGCCAGCAGCGGGACAGCACACGCGAGGGAGACCCAGTACTTC CASSGTAHARETQYF
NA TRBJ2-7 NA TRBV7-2 TGTGCCAGCACCCTGGATTCCTCCGCGCGAGAGCAGTACTTC CASTLDSSAREQYF
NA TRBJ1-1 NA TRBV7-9 TGTGCCAGCAGCCCCACTGGGACACGGTCAAACACTGAAGCTTTCTTT CASSPTGTRSNTEAFF
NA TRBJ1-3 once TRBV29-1 TGCAGCGTTGGGGGTGGAAACACCATATATTTT CSVGGGNTIYF
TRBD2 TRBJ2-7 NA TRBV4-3 TGCGCCAGCAGCCAAGAGGTCCGACGGGAGGGGTCCTACGAGCAGTACTTC CASSQEVRREGSYEQYF
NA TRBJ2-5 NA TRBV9 TGTGCCAGCAGCCTAAACTGGGACTACCAAGAGACCCAGTACTTC CASSLNWDYQETQYF
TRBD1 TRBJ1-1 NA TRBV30 TGTGCCTGGGGACAGGAGAACCTTTTTATGAACACTGAAGCTTTCTTT CAWGQENLFMNTEAFF
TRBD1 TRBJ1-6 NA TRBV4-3 TGCGCCAGCAGCCAAGAAAGGATAGGGGGCTTTTCACCCCTCCACTTT CASSQERIGGFSPLHF
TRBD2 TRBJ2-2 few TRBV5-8 TGTGCCAGCAGCTCCTTACGGGAGGGTCCCGGGGAGCTGTTTTTT CASSSLREGPGELFF
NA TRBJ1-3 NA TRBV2 TGTGCCAGCAGTCCGGTAACTGGAAACACCATATATTTT CASSPVTGNTIYF
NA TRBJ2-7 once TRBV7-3 TGTGCCAGCAGCTTGGCCCGGGAGTATAGCGAGCAGTACTTC CASSLAREYSEQYF
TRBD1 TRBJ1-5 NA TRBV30 TGTGCCTGGAGTGTAGGGGGCAACAATCAGCCCCAGCATTTT CAWSVGGNNQPQHF
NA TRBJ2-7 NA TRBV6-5 TGTGCCAGCAGTGTCCCCCCGCGGCGCGAGCAGTACTTC CASSVPPRREQYF
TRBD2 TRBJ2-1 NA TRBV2 TGTGCCAGCACCACTAGCGGGTACAATGAGCAGTTCTTC CASTTSGYNEQFF
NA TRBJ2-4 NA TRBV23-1 TGCGCCAGCGGAGGTGGGCAGCCTAAAAACATTCAGTACTTC CASGGGQPKNIQYF
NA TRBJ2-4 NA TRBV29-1 TGCAGCGTTGCCGGGCGGCTAGCCAAAAACATTCAGTACTTC CSVAGRLAKNIQYF
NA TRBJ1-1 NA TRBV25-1 TGTGCCAGCAGTGATCTTGACAGGAACACTGAAGCTTTCTTT CASSDLDRNTEAFF
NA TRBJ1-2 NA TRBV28 TGTGCCAGCAGTACCGGGACACAGAACTATGGCTACACCTTC CASSTGTQNYGYTF
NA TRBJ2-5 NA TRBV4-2 TGTGCCAGCAGCCAAGATCTGGGGGGAGGGGGATTAGGAGGGGAGACCCAGTACTTC CASSQDLGGGGLGGETQYF
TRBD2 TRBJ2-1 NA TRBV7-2 TGTGCCAGCAGCTCGACCATGACTAGCCGAAATGTCAATGAGCAGTTCTTC CASSSTMTSRNVNEQFF